These T cell receptor beta chains were read from a single sample in a study of immune heterogeneity within non-small cell lung tumors. Each CDR3 protein is one row after TCRdb ran MiXCR on the multiplex PCR reads. The data contain fewer than 12,000 distinct CDR3 sequences, 25% to 35% of them singletons. The sample taken for sequencing was lung tumor tissue. Source of these receptors: a woman aged 60-70 years with non-small cell lung cancer. CDR3s include the opening cysteine and the closing phenylalanine or tryptophan. The order of the fields is clone size, J gene, V gene, CDR3 protein. The listing skips clone size in some rows; elsewhere it reads once, few, many or a size class.

clone size: medium-sized
J gene: TRBJ2-2
V gene: TRBV2
CDR3 protein: CASSEERSRTGELFF

clone size: -
J gene: TRBJ1-5
V gene: TRBV5-4
CDR3 protein: CASSIAGTGAASNQPQHF

clone size: medium-sized
J gene: TRBJ1-5
V gene: TRBV27
CDR3 protein: CASSRGGVRSNQPQHF

clone size: -
J gene: TRBJ2-1
V gene: TRBV12-3/TRBV12-4
CDR3 protein: CASRPNPSKRGGNEQFF

clone size: -
J gene: TRBJ2-1
V gene: TRBV12-3/TRBV12-4
CDR3 protein: CASSGDRGRQFF

clone size: many
J gene: TRBJ2-7
V gene: TRBV28
CDR3 protein: CASSFSPGDNEQYF

clone size: few
J gene: TRBJ2-1
V gene: TRBV20-1
CDR3 protein: CSASFGGSGGEQFF

clone size: many
J gene: TRBJ1-1
V gene: TRBV6-1
CDR3 protein: CASSTTGRNTEAFF

clone size: medium-sized
J gene: TRBJ1-3
V gene: TRBV11-2
CDR3 protein: CASRIESSGGNTIYF

clone size: medium-sized
J gene: TRBJ2-7
V gene: TRBV20-1
CDR3 protein: CSARDPAGVSYEQYF

clone size: -
J gene: TRBJ2-7
V gene: TRBV20-1
CDR3 protein: CSARDFLAGVRSYEQYF

clone size: many
J gene: TRBJ2-7
V gene: TRBV7-9
CDR3 protein: CASTTLGQGTIRDEQYF

clone size: -
J gene: TRBJ2-7
V gene: TRBV12-3/TRBV12-4
CDR3 protein: CASTLGQYYEQYF

clone size: medium-sized
J gene: TRBJ1-6
V gene: TRBV6-1
CDR3 protein: CASSEFDRMVYNSPLHF

clone size: -
J gene: TRBJ2-7
V gene: TRBV19
CDR3 protein: CASSIPLRTSGRGHSYEQYF

clone size: -
J gene: TRBJ2-7
V gene: TRBV29-1
CDR3 protein: CSVEEGPSSYEQYF

clone size: many
J gene: TRBJ2-7
V gene: TRBV4-1
CDR3 protein: CASSQDSLAGAAPRYF

clone size: many
J gene: TRBJ2-7
V gene: TRBV7-8
CDR3 protein: CASSLTQETEQYF

clone size: many
J gene: TRBJ2-3
V gene: TRBV7-9
CDR3 protein: CASSHADTQYF

clone size: -
J gene: TRBJ2-7
V gene: TRBV10-3
CDR3 protein: CAISDPGRTGGSDEQYF

clone size: medium-sized
J gene: TRBJ1-2
V gene: TRBV12-3/TRBV12-4
CDR3 protein: CASSYPSGIGGYTF

clone size: many
J gene: TRBJ1-1
V gene: TRBV30
CDR3 protein: CAYTTGWNEAFF

clone size: medium-sized
J gene: TRBJ2-6
V gene: TRBV12-3/TRBV12-4
CDR3 protein: CASSPQANVLTF

clone size: many
J gene: TRBJ2-7
V gene: TRBV5-1
CDR3 protein: CASSFLARGPGEQYF

clone size: many
J gene: TRBJ2-1
V gene: TRBV15
CDR3 protein: CATSRPLNEQFF

clone size: many
J gene: TRBJ2-1
V gene: TRBV19
CDR3 protein: CASSIDPSGSHLYNEQFF

clone size: medium-sized
J gene: TRBJ1-2
V gene: TRBV10-2
CDR3 protein: CASNPGQGANYGYTF

clone size: few
J gene: TRBJ2-1
V gene: TRBV20-1
CDR3 protein: CSAGSAAFNEQFF

clone size: -
J gene: TRBJ2-2
V gene: TRBV11-3
CDR3 protein: CASSLGSYTGELFF

clone size: many
J gene: TRBJ1-3
V gene: TRBV18
CDR3 protein: CASSLAGSSGNTIYF

clone size: -
J gene: TRBJ2-7
V gene: TRBV5-6
CDR3 protein: CASSLNRGREQYF

clone size: medium-sized
J gene: TRBJ2-7
V gene: TRBV12-3/TRBV12-4
CDR3 protein: CASSFAGYEQYF

clone size: medium-sized
J gene: TRBJ2-7
V gene: TRBV28
CDR3 protein: CASSLLGQGGDF

clone size: -
J gene: TRBJ2-1
V gene: TRBV28
CDR3 protein: CASSPGGSDREQFF

clone size: medium-sized
J gene: TRBJ2-1
V gene: TRBV12-5
CDR3 protein: CASGGDESYNEQFF

clone size: -
J gene: TRBJ1-5
V gene: TRBV4-1
CDR3 protein: CASSRSDAGNQPQHF

clone size: medium-sized
J gene: TRBJ1-2
V gene: TRBV5-1
CDR3 protein: CASSLETGLDGYTF

clone size: many
J gene: TRBJ1-1
V gene: TRBV28
CDR3 protein: CASRRLGVGNTEAFF

clone size: -
J gene: TRBJ2-1
V gene: TRBV11-3
CDR3 protein: CAISRRLGGGGDEQFF

clone size: -
J gene: TRBJ2-3
V gene: TRBV7-9
CDR3 protein: CASSPLAGGPTDTQYF

clone size: -
J gene: TRBJ1-4
V gene: TRBV4-2
CDR3 protein: CASSQQGAGGVEKLFF

clone size: once
J gene: TRBJ1-1
V gene: TRBV6-1
CDR3 protein: CASRHDRVSTEAFF

clone size: -
J gene: TRBJ2-7
V gene: TRBV14
CDR3 protein: CASSQEGRDRGDEQYF

clone size: -
J gene: TRBJ1-1
V gene: TRBV14
CDR3 protein: CASSHYREGEAFF

clone size: few
J gene: TRBJ2-3
V gene: TRBV19
CDR3 protein: CASSTDSDTDTQYF

clone size: medium-sized
J gene: TRBJ1-2
V gene: TRBV6-6
CDR3 protein: CASSYSPRSVYGYTF

clone size: medium-sized
J gene: TRBJ2-1
V gene: TRBV20-1
CDR3 protein: CSATDLAGGYNEQFF

clone size: few
J gene: TRBJ1-4
V gene: TRBV4-1
CDR3 protein: CASSQVGTVGEKLFF

clone size: many
J gene: TRBJ2-3
V gene: TRBV12-3/TRBV12-4
CDR3 protein: CASSLVHTQYF

clone size: -
J gene: TRBJ2-1
V gene: TRBV9
CDR3 protein: CASTVGGAYNEQFF

clone size: medium-sized
J gene: TRBJ2-1
V gene: TRBV20-1
CDR3 protein: CSARTGGAFGEQFF

clone size: medium-sized
J gene: TRBJ2-3
V gene: TRBV6-1
CDR3 protein: CAASSGRTDTQYF

clone size: few
J gene: TRBJ1-2
V gene: TRBV5-5
CDR3 protein: CASSLKPGQIYGYTF

clone size: medium-sized
J gene: TRBJ1-5
V gene: TRBV12-3/TRBV12-4
CDR3 protein: CASSLLGTLEHF

clone size: medium-sized
J gene: TRBJ1-2
V gene: TRBV7-2
CDR3 protein: CASSSSLAKQANYGYTF